This entry lists 31 T cell receptor beta chains sequenced from one sample in a study of T-cell reconstitution after alpha-beta-depleted transplantation in children. During its preparation, the TCRbeta library received unique molecular identifiers. Each CDR3 protein gets one entry after TCRdb re-called the PCR reads with MiXCR. This table has around 500,000 distinct CDR3 sequences, more than 20% appearing once. The sample was PBMCs, mostly from graft donor cells, taken 360 days after TCRalphabeta/CD19-depleted stem cell transplant. All receptors derive from a boy under two years old who had a stem cell transplant for acute myeloid leukemia, so the T cells may come from the graft donor.

This chain joins TRBV6-2 or TRBV6-3 and TRBJ2-5, with 10 bases fitting TRBD2. The CDR3 extends over 16 amino acids. Germline-derived CDR1 and CDR2 are MNHEY and SVGEGT. With V trimmed by 6 bases and J by 5 bases, 12 bases remained unmatched. CDR3 residues: CASSPPVAGGQETQYF. CDR3 coding DNA: TGTGCCAGCAGCCCCCCCGTAGCGGGGGGTCAGGAGACCCAGTACTTC.

This clonotype was observed a few times. This chain links TRBV20-1 with TRBJ2-4, with TRBD1 matching 10 bases. There are 13 residues in the CDR3. With V trimmed by 3 bases and J by 10 bases, 6 bases remained unmatched. Germline CDR1 is DFQATT and CDR2 is SNEGSKA (reference sequence). CDR3 bases: TGCAGTGCTAGCCGGGACAGGGGAAAGATTCAGTACTTC. Translating it yields CSASRDRGKIQYF.

This clonotype occurred a few times. CDR3: CASSLEQGLDYNEQFF. The CDR3 DNA follows: TGTGCCAGCAGCTTGGAGCAAGGGTTGGACTACAATGAGCAGTTCTTC. J is TRBJ2-1 and V is TRBV5-6; D uncertain. V dropped 0 bases and J dropped 3 bases, with 13 bases sitting between them. The V gene's germline CDR1 is SGHDT and CDR2 YYEEEE. CDR3 size: 16 residues.

The chain uses TRBV29-1 and TRBJ2-1; 11 nucleotides match TRBD2. Germline CDR1 is SQVTM and CDR2 is ANQGSEA. J gave up 9 bases and V 1 base, and 5 bases lay outside the gene matches. CDR3 length: 14 residues. The CDR3 loop is CSVEVAGGLFEQFF. CDR3 DNA: TGCAGCGTTGAAGTAGCGGGGGGGCTCTTTGAGCAGTTCTTC.

The table lists this clonotype with many counts. V and J are TRBV11-2 and TRBJ1-1, with TRBD1 as a possible D gene (5 bases). Trimming shortened V by 1 base and J by 3 bases, and 12 bases separated the two germline ends. The V gene's germline CDR1 is SGHAT and CDR2 FQNNGV. The CDR3 runs to 15 residues. The CDR3 loop is CASSLAPGGDTEAFF. The CDR3 DNA follows: TGTGCCAGCAGCTTAGCGCCCGGGGGAGACACTGAAGCTTTCTTT.

V usage is TRBV11-1 and J usage is TRBJ2-7; 9 nucleotides agree with TRBD1. V was clipped by 4 bases and J by 4 bases; unmatched bases: 8. The CDR3 length is 15 residues. Per the germline V gene, CDR1 is SGHAT and CDR2 is FQDESV (reference sequence). CDR3 loop: CASSSGTGNGYEQYF. Here the CDR3 DNA reads TGTGCCAGCAGCTCCGGGACAGGGAATGGTTACGAGCAGTACTTC. The full variable domain, rest sourced from reference TRBV11-1 and TRBJ2-7, is EAEVAQSPRYKITEKSQAVAFWCDPISGHATLYWYRQILGQGPELLVQFQDESVVDDSQLPKDRFSAERLKGVDSTLKIQPAELGDSAMYLCASSSGTGNGYEQYFGPGTRLTVT.

V is TRBV7-9 and J is TRBJ2-1, with D maybe TRBD1 (6 bases). This CDR3 spans 15 amino acids. The germline gives CDR1 SEHNR, CDR2 FQNEAQ (reference sequence). V was pared by 5 bases and J by 0 bases, with 11 bases between. The CDR3 DNA follows: TGTGCCAGCAGCCCACCAGGGGACTCCTACAATGAGCAGTTCTTC. This codes for CASSPPGDSYNEQFF.

This clonotype turned up a few times. The chain links TRBV12-3 or TRBV12-4 to TRBJ2-1, with no clear D. The V and J ends lost 3 bases and 8 bases respectively, with 14 bases between them. The CDR3 sequence is 14 residues long. CDR3 sequence (DNA): TGTGCCAGCAGTTTCTGGACGGGCTGGGATGAGCAGTTCTTC. Translated, it gives CASSFWTGWDEQFF.

The chain uses TRBV27 and TRBJ2-1; D may be TRBD2 (5 bases). Trimming removed 10 bases from V and 4 bases from J, with 11 bases in between. Germline V gene lookup returns CDR1 MNHEY and CDR2 SMNVEV (reference sequence). The CDR3 length is 12 residues. CDR3 nucleotide sequence: TGTGCCACCGGCCGGACTTACAATGAGCAGTTCTTC. Translation gives CATGRTYNEQFF.

V gene TRBV20-1 combines with J gene TRBJ2-1; 13 positions agree with TRBD2. Germline CDR1 DFQATT, CDR2 SNEGSKA (reference sequence). V was pared by 5 bases and J by 10 bases, with 14 bases of the junction left unmatched. The CDR3 sequence is 16 residues long. CDR3 nucleotides: TGCAGTGCTGAAAGGCGACTAGCGGGGGGCCGGTGGGAGCAGTTCTTC. Encoded protein: CSAERRLAGGRWEQFF.

The CDR3, as DNA: TGTGCCAGCAGCCAGACAGGTTGGGAGACCCAGTACTTC. Translating gives CASSQTGWETQYF. J is TRBJ2-5 and V is TRBV3-1; TRBD1 is a possible D gene (6 bases). Germline values: CDR1 LGHDT, CDR2 YNNKEL (reference sequence). V shed 3 bases and J shed 5 bases, with 10 bases lying between them. This CDR3 has 13 residues.

There are many counts of this clonotype. This chain connects TRBV10-3 to TRBJ2-7; D may correspond to TRBD1 or TRBD2 (6 bases each). V lost 6 bases and J lost 4, with 19 bases in between. Germline CDR1 ENHRY, CDR2 SYGVKD. This CDR3 has 15 amino acids. Here the CDR3 reads CAIRGGGGPLYEQYF. The CDR3 region has the DNA TGTGCCATCAGAGGTGGAGGGGGACCGCTATACGAGCAGTACTTC.

This clonotype was seen only a few times. J is TRBJ2-1 and V is TRBV5-1, with 8 bases that match TRBD2. Trimming cost V 4 bases and J 8 bases; bases outside gene matches: 8. The germline V gene has CDR1 SGHRS and CDR2 YFSETQ. The CDR3 consists of 14 residues. In DNA, the CDR3 is TGCGCCAGCAGCCCTGCGGGGGGAGGGGATGAGCAGTTCTTC. Translation: CASSPAGGGDEQFF.

V and J are TRBV24-1 and TRBJ2-5; the match to TRBD1 covers 8 bases. Germline CDR1 is KGHDR and CDR2 is SFDVKD. V was pared by 4 bases and J by 4 bases, with 10 bases of the junction left unmatched. The CDR3 is made up of 16 amino acids. The CDR3 loop reads CATSDTNRGIRETQYF. CDR3 DNA: TGTGCCACCAGTGACACGAACAGGGGGATTCGAGAGACCCAGTACTTC.

In this sample, this clonotype turned up many times. The chain has TRBV5-1 and TRBJ2-2; D could derive from TRBD1 or TRBD2 (5 bases each). Germline V gives CDR1 SGHRS, CDR2 YFSETQ. V lost 1 base and J lost 3, with 10 bases in between. The CDR3 spans 15 residues. CDR3 protein: CASSLRDLYTGELFF. CDR3 nucleotide sequence: TGCGCCAGCAGCTTGAGGGACCTCTACACCGGGGAGCTGTTTTTT.

This sequence joins TRBV20-1 and TRBJ2-7, with TRBD1 matching 9 bases. This CDR3 is built from 15 residues. The V gene's germline CDR1 is DFQATT and CDR2 SNEGSKA (reference sequence). The ends lost 4 bases at V and 0 bases at J; junction bases unmatched: 7. Here the CDR3 reads CSATDRGGSSYEQYF. CDR3 coding DNA: TGCAGTGCTACGGACAGGGGCGGAAGCTCCTACGAGCAGTACTTC.

The rearrangement joins TRBV28 to TRBJ2-7, with 9 bases lining up with TRBD1. CDR1 MDHEN and CDR2 SYDVKM come from the germline V gene. V shed 4 bases and J 3 bases; nucleotides not matched to a gene: 7. The CDR3 runs 15 residues. Written as DNA, the CDR3 is TGTGCCAGCAGTTCGCCCGGGACAGGGTTCTACGAGCAGTACGTC. This codes for CASSSPGTGFYEQYV.

This clonotype has at least ten counts. The chain is built from TRBV11-2 and TRBJ2-3; 9 bases align to TRBD2. J was trimmed by 0 bases and V by 1 base; bases with no gene match: 5. Germline CDR1 and CDR2: SGHAT and FQNNGV. The CDR3 sequence is 17 residues long. CDR3 loop: CASSLVSSGDSTDTQYF. The CDR3 DNA reads TGTGCCAGCAGCTTAGTGTCTAGCGGGGACAGCACAGATACGCAGTATTTT.

This sequence joins TRBV6-2 or TRBV6-3 and TRBJ2-3; D might be TRBD1 or TRBD2, each matching 5 bases. The V end lost 3 bases, the J end lost 2 bases, and 18 bases lay between the germline ends. CDR3 length: 17 residues. Germline CDR1 is MNHEY and CDR2 is SVGEGT. CDR3 protein: CASSYRNRDADTDTQYF. The CDR3 DNA reads as TGTGCCAGCAGTTATAGGAACCGGGACGCGGACACAGATACGCAGTATTTT.

At least ten counts were recorded for this clonotype. This chain connects TRBV24-1 to TRBJ2-1; 7 nucleotides match TRBD2. V lost 9 bases, J lost 0 bases, and 4 bases stayed unmatched. This CDR3 comprises 14 residues. Germline-derived CDR1 and CDR2 are KGHDR and SFDVKD. In DNA, the CDR3 is TGTGCCACCGCGGGGGTGAGCTCCTACAATGAGCAGTTCTTC. Translation gives CATAGVSSYNEQFF.

V usage is TRBV6-4 and J usage is TRBJ2-1; TRBD2 agrees at 10 bases. The V segment lost 2 bases and the J segment 4 bases; nucleotides outside the gene matches: 2. CDR3 length: 15 residues. Germline V gives CDR1 MRHNA, CDR2 SNTAGT. CDR3 sequence reads: CASSDERGGYNEQFF. The CDR3 DNA reads TGTGCCAGCAGTGACGAGCGGGGGGGATACAATGAGCAGTTCTTC.

This clonotype was counted only a few times. This rearrangement joins TRBV20-1 to TRBJ1-1, with unresolved D. The CDR3 runs 12 residues. V lost 7 bases and J 1 base, leaving 10 bases between the germline ends. Germline V gene sequence: CDR1 DFQATT, CDR2 SNEGSKA (reference sequence). This CDR3 is CSGSPPNTEAFF. The CDR3 DNA sequence: TGCAGTGGGTCGCCTCCGAACACTGAAGCTTTCTTT.

This clonotype was recorded a few times. The genes are TRBV7-2 and TRBJ2-3, with TRBD1 matching 10 bases. The V segment lost 0 bases and the J segment 1 base; nucleotides outside the gene matches: 7. Germline assignment: CDR1 SGHTA and CDR2 FQGNSA. The CDR3 runs 18 residues. This CDR3 reads CASSLADRGIHRTDTQYF. The CDR3 bases are TGTGCCAGCAGCTTAGCGGACAGGGGGATTCACCGCACAGATACGCAGTATTTT.

This clonotype was counted many times. The chain employs TRBV29-1 and TRBJ1-2; D gene ambiguous. Trimming stripped 0 bases from V and 3 bases from J, with 8 bases between. This CDR3 has 13 residues. Germline V gene data show CDR1 as SQVTM and CDR2 as ANQGSEA. Here the CDR3 reads CSVEDVLYYGYTF. The CDR3 nucleotides are TGCAGCGTTGAAGATGTCCTTTACTATGGCTACACCTTC. The complete variable domain, with remaining parts taken from reference TRBV29-1 and TRBJ1-2, reads SAVISQKPSRDICQRGTSLTIQCQVDSQVTMMFWYRQQPGQSLTLIATANQGSEATYESGFVIDKFPISRPNLTFSTLTVSNMSPEDSSIYLCSVEDVLYYGYTFGSGTRLTVV.

The sample holds many counts of this clonotype. The chain is built from TRBV7-9 and TRBJ2-2; D may be TRBD1 (5 bases). The V and J ends lost 4 bases and 8 bases respectively, with 8 bases between them. In germline, CDR1 is SEHNR, CDR2 FQNEAQ (reference sequence). This CDR3 contains 12 residues. The CDR3 DNA reads TGTGCCAGCAGCTCCGCAGGGGGGGAGCTGTTTTTT. It is translated as CASSSAGGELFF.

This clonotype has ten or more counts. The CDR3 sequence is CASSLSSRETQYF. In nucleotides, the CDR3 is TGTGCCAGCAGTTTAAGTTCTAGAGAGACCCAGTACTTC. The chain employs TRBV28 and TRBJ2-5; D is unclear. The CDR3 has 13 amino acids. CDR1 is MDHEN, CDR2 SYDVKM, per germline. The V end lost 2 bases, the J end lost 4 bases, and 8 bases lay between the germline ends.

Comments on this clonotype: The junction differs from germline at one of its ends, possibly a read error. This sequence joins TRBV20-1 and TRBJ2-2; TRBD1 matches at 7 bases. The germline gives CDR1 DFQATT, CDR2 SNEGSKA (reference sequence). The CDR3 is 17 amino acids. The CDR3, as DNA: TGCTGTGCTAGAAAAGGTCAGGGGGTTCGGAACACCGGGGAGCTGTTTTTT. This codes for CCARKGQGVRNTGELFF.

This clonotype was counted a few times. The CDR3 sequence: CSVLGTATNTGELFF. CDR3 nucleotides: TGCAGCGTTTTAGGGACAGCTACGAACACCGGGGAGCTGTTTTTT. J is TRBJ2-2 and V is TRBV29-1; 7 bases are shared with TRBD1. Germline V gene lookup returns CDR1 SQVTM and CDR2 ANQGSEA. The CDR3 length is 15 residues. Trimming cost V 5 bases and J 0 bases; bases outside gene matches: 6.

The chain uses TRBV20-1 and TRBJ1-1, with 7 bases that match TRBD1. The V gene end was trimmed by 3 bases and the J gene end by 1 base; junction bases not matched to a gene: 17. CDR1 is DFQATT, CDR2 SNEGSKA, per germline (reference sequence). The CDR3 has 18 amino acids. The CDR3 region is CSAREYRGRSVGNTEAFF. For the CDR3, the DNA is TGCAGTGCTAGGGAATACAGGGGTCGTAGCGTTGGGAACACTGAAGCTTTCTTT.

This chain joins TRBV12-3 or TRBV12-4 and TRBJ1-1; the match to TRBD1 covers 7 bases. J lost 8 bases, V lost 5 bases, and 11 bases had no gene match. The CDR3 is 14 amino acids. The DNA of the CDR3 is TGTGCCAGCAGTCTTGGGGACAGAGTGATAGAAGCTTTCTTT. Residues: CASSLGDRVIEAFF.

The V call is TRBV2, the J call TRBJ2-5; D unclear. The CDR3 has 14 residues. V dropped 8 bases and J dropped 1 base, with 14 bases sitting between them. From germline, CDR1 is SNHLY and CDR2 FYNNEI. The CDR3 DNA reads as TGTGCCAGCTGTGGGCCCGTAACCCAAGAGACCCAGTACTTC. Protein sequence: CASCGPVTQETQYF. Full variable domain (rest looked up from reference TRBV2 and TRBJ2-5): EPEVTQTPSHQVTQMGQEVILRCVPISNHLYFYWYRQILGQKVEFLVSFYNNEISEKSEIFDDQFSVERPDGSNFTLKIRSTKLEDSAMYFCASCGPVTQETQYFGPGTRLLVL.